Below are 28 T cell receptor beta chains sequenced from a single sample in a study of molecular identifiers for immune sequencing clone quantification. TCRdb re-derived calls from the PCR reads in MiXCR, one entry per CDR3 protein. The sample lists about 100,000 distinct CDR3 sequences, 36% occurring once. Sequencing was done on a sample of naive CD8+ T cells from blood, with Jurkat cell RNA spiked in. Stated subset: FACS-sorted CD8+CD4-CCR7+CD45RA+ naive T cells. These TCRs come from a human donor in good health. Some libraries in this study had Jurkat cell RNA spiked in.

In its sample, this clonotype was seen a few times. One end of the junction is discordant with germline, which a read error may explain. The rearrangement joins TRBV28 to TRBJ2-7, with 9 bases lining up with TRBD2. This CDR3 comprises 13 residues. The germline CDR1 and CDR2 sequences are MDHEN and SYDVKM. The CDR3 spells CASSLTPGLAEFF. CDR3 bases: TGTGCCAGCAGTTTAACCCCGGGACTAGCAGAGTTCTTC.

This clonotype was recorded many times. This chain links TRBV20-1 with TRBJ1-5; D not certain. V was clipped by 6 bases and J by 3 bases, with 3 bases between them. The CDR3 extends over 10 amino acids. CDR1 is DFQATT and CDR2 is SNEGSKA in the germline V gene (reference sequence). The CDR3 DNA reads TGCAGTGCACTCAATCAGCCCCAGCATTTT. Translation gives CSALNQPQHF.

In this sample, this clonotype turned up a few times. The V gene is TRBV11-2, the J gene TRBJ2-5; D uncertain. The germline V gene encodes CDR1 SGHAT and CDR2 FQNNGV. There are 13 residues in the CDR3. The V and J ends lost 3 bases and 5 bases respectively, with 10 bases between them. CDR3 in DNA: TGTGCCAGCAGCTTCGCCCCTTCGGAGACCCAGTACTTC. Translating gives CASSFAPSETQYF.

This clonotype occurred many times. V and J are TRBV7-2 and TRBJ2-3, with 7 bases that match TRBD2. CDR3 length: 17 residues. Germline V gene lookup returns CDR1 SGHTA and CDR2 FQGNSA. J gave up 2 bases and V 5 bases, and 13 bases lay outside the gene matches. This CDR3 is CASSRYSGSPITDTQYF. The CDR3, as DNA: TGTGCCAGCAGCCGTTATAGCGGGTCCCCCATCACAGATACGCAGTATTTT.

This clonotype was counted ten times or more. The rearrangement joins TRBV4-3 to TRBJ2-3, with D unresolved. The CDR3 consists of 14 residues. Looked up from germline, CDR1 is LGHNA and CDR2 is YSLEER. With 4 bases removed from V and 1 base from J, the gap between germline ends came to 9 bases. The CDR3 DNA sequence: TGCGCCAGCAGCCCCCAAGTTGGCACAGATACGCAGTATTTT. This sequence encodes CASSPQVGTDTQYF.

The V call is TRBV27, the J call TRBJ1-5; a weak D match, TRBD1 (6 bases). The CDR3 has 14 residues. Looked up from germline, CDR1 is MNHEY and CDR2 is SMNVEV (reference sequence). V gave up 2 bases and J gave up 4 bases, with 9 bases separating them. Written as DNA, the CDR3 is TGTGCCAGCAGTTTAGTGGGGGCTAATCAGCCCCAGCATTTT. It yields the protein CASSLVGANQPQHF.

In its sample, this clonotype was seen once. At one end, the junction sequence differs from germline, possibly due to a read error. The V and J genes are TRBV7-8 and TRBJ2-5, with D perhaps TRBD1 (5 bases). The CDR3 loop spans 17 amino acids. Germline CDR1 and CDR2: SGHVS and FQNEAQ. This chain's CDR3 is CASSLNREQVLQETQYF. CDR3 DNA: TGTGCCAGCAGCTTAAATAGGGAACAGGTACTCCAAGAGACCCAATACTTC.

This clonotype was seen a few times. The chain joins TRBV20-1 to TRBJ2-3, with no clear D. This CDR3 comprises 12 residues. Trimming cost V 3 bases and J 4 bases, with 8 bases left between them. Germline CDR1 reads DFQATT; CDR2 reads SNEGSKA (reference sequence). DNA of the CDR3: TGCAGTGCTAGGGACGGGTCAGATACGCAGTATTTT. It codes for CSARDGSDTQYF.

This clonotype was observed at least ten times. The chain couples TRBV7-2 to TRBJ2-3; TRBD2 agrees at 8 bases. From germline, CDR1 is SGHTA and CDR2 FQGNSA. The CDR3 length is 19 residues. With V trimmed by 0 bases and J by 3 bases, 14 bases remained unmatched. CDR3 bases: TGTGCCAGCAGCTTAGCCCTGATAGACTATAGCGGGACGACAGATACGCAGTATTTT. Protein product: CASSLALIDYSGTTDTQYF.

In this sample, this clonotype turned up a few times. V usage is TRBV10-1 and J usage is TRBJ1-1; D is undetermined. In germline, CDR1 is WNHNN, CDR2 SYGVQD (reference sequence). With 0 bases removed from V and 2 bases from J, the gap between germline ends came to 7 bases. The CDR3 loop spans 14 amino acids. CDR3 DNA: TGCGCCAGCAGTGAGTCGAGGAGAAACACTGAAGCTTTCTTT. Amino acids: CASSESRRNTEAFF.

To note about this clonotype: A much larger clone differs by one base, so this may be a read error. The J gene is TRBJ2-3, the V gene TRBV28; D uncertain. This CDR3 has 11 residues. V gave up 4 bases and J gave up 10 bases, with 9 bases separating them. Germline V gives CDR1 MDHEN, CDR2 SYDVKM. The CDR3 loop reads CASSYSHAQYF. The CDR3 DNA reads TGTGCCAGCAGTTACTCCCATGCGCAGTATTTT. The variable domain in full, completed from reference TRBV28 and TRBJ2-3, reads DVKVTQSSRYLVKRTGEKVFLECVQDMDHENMFWYRQDPGLGLRLIYFSYDVKMKEKGDIPEGYSVSREKKERFSLILESASTNQTSMYLCASSYSHAQYFGPGTRLTVL.

This clonotype was counted between two and nine times. The chain couples TRBV6-5 to TRBJ1-1; possible D gene TRBD1, 5 bases. Trimming left V 6 bases short and J 2 bases short, with 7 bases between. The CDR3 spans 12 residues. The V gene's germline CDR1 is MNHEY and CDR2 SVGAGI. CDR3 in DNA: TGTGCCAGCAGAGGGGCTAACACTGAAGCTTTCTTT. This sequence encodes CASRGANTEAFF.

This clonotype was detected only once. This may arise from a read error, as a much more abundant clone is one base away. The CDR3 ends on some other residue instead of the conserved phenylalanine or tryptophan, so this is likely a read error. V and J are TRBV28 and TRBJ2-7; D may be TRBD1 or TRBD2 (5 bases each). Germline CDR1 MDHEN, CDR2 SYDVKM. Trimming pared 7 bases from V and 7 bases from J, leaving 11 bases between. The CDR3 contains 11 residues. CDR3 sequence (DNA): TGTGCCAGCACCCGGGACGGGGAGCAGTACTCC. This gives the protein CASTRDGEQYS.

This clonotype has more than one count but fewer than ten. The chain has TRBV27 and TRBJ1-1, with a weak D call TRBD1 (6 bases). From germline, CDR1 is MNHEY and CDR2 SMNVEV (reference sequence). V was pared by 3 bases and J by 5 bases, with 13 bases between. The CDR3 runs to 14 residues. CDR3 region: CASSFLGGGTEAFF. CDR3 DNA sequence: TGTGCCAGCAGTTTCTTAGGAGGGGGTACTGAAGCTTTCTTT.

The chain combines TRBV20-1 with TRBJ1-2; D remains ambiguous. V gave up 6 bases and J gave up 8 bases, with 22 bases separating them. The V gene's germline CDR1 is DFQATT and CDR2 SNEGSKA (reference sequence). CDR3 length equals 14 residues. The CDR3 nucleotides are TGCAGTGCCCCAGATTCAGGTTTTGGCTTCGGCTACACCTTC. Translated: CSAPDSGFGFGYTF.

To note about this clonotype: Compared with germline, one end of the junction differs, possibly owing to a read error. The chain uses TRBV4-3 and TRBJ2-1, with a tentative D call TRBD2 (6 bases). The CDR3 has 16 residues. Germline assignment: CDR1 LGHNA and CDR2 YSLEER. The CDR3 loop reads CVSSQDSGDSYNEQFF. In nucleotides, the CDR3 is TGCGTCAGCAGCCAAGATTCGGGGGACTCCTACAATGAGCAGTTCTTC.

A word on this clonotype: A read error is possible here, since a much larger clone lies one base away. This sequence joins TRBV28 and TRBJ1-5, with no clear D. Germline V gene data show CDR1 as MDHEN and CDR2 as SYDVKM. Trimming removed 3 bases from V and 4 bases from J, with 10 bases in between. The CDR3 runs 14 residues. CDR3 in amino acids: CASSFFEMNQPQHF. In DNA form, the CDR3 reads TGTGCCAGCAGTTTTTTCGAGATGAATCAGCCCCAGCATTTT.

This clonotype was counted at least ten times. The chain combines TRBV7-8 with TRBJ2-1; D gene uncertain. Germline V gene sequence: CDR1 SGHVS, CDR2 FQNEAQ. Trimming took off 5 bases at V and 7 bases at J, with 12 bases between the two ends. CDR3 length equals 13 residues. This CDR3 reads CASSPILMNEQFF. DNA for the CDR3: TGTGCCAGCAGCCCCATTCTGATGAATGAGCAGTTCTTC.

This clonotype was detected a few times. V gene TRBV7-2 combines with J gene TRBJ2-7, with 10 bases that match TRBD2. V trimming: 6 bases; J trimming: 4 bases; junction bases outside the gene matches: 6. The CDR3 sequence is 14 residues long. Germline lookup yields CDR1 SGHTA and CDR2 FQGNSA. This CDR3 is CASSPSGRGYEQYF. DNA for the CDR3: TGTGCCAGCAGTCCCAGCGGGAGGGGGTACGAGCAGTACTTC.

The rearrangement joins TRBV7-9 to TRBJ2-5, with unresolved D. This CDR3 region has 13 residues. V lost 4 bases to trimming and J lost 4 bases, with 10 bases between them. Germline V CDR1 and CDR2: SEHNR, FQNEAQ (reference sequence). This CDR3 is CASSSFGIETQYF. CDR3 sequence (DNA): TGTGCCAGCAGCTCCTTTGGGATAGAGACCCAGTACTTC.

This chain links TRBV7-9 with TRBJ2-3; maybe TRBD1 (5 bases). The CDR3 loop spans 15 amino acids. The germline V gene has CDR1 SEHNR and CDR2 FQNEAQ (reference sequence). The V end was cut by 7 bases, the J end by 5 bases, with 19 bases between. CDR3 bases: TGTGCCAGCACCCCGGGTAATGGGGCCGAAGATACGCAGTATTTT. This sequence encodes CASTPGNGAEDTQYF.

In its sample, this clonotype was seen a few times. The J gene is TRBJ2-7, the V gene TRBV9; perhaps TRBD1 as D (5 bases). From germline, CDR1 is SGDLS and CDR2 YYNGEE. This CDR3 region has 14 residues. V was pared by 0 bases and J by 2 bases, with 9 bases between. The CDR3 nucleotides read TGTGCCAGCAGCGTAGGTCAGGGTCCCTACGAGCAGTACTTC. Residues: CASSVGQGPYEQYF.

This clonotype was counted ten times or more. The chain is built from TRBV28 and TRBJ2-7; perhaps TRBD1 as D (6 bases). This CDR3 has 14 amino acids. The germline V gene encodes CDR1 MDHEN and CDR2 SYDVKM. Trimming cost V 2 bases and J 11 bases, with 19 bases left between them. The CDR3 here is CASSLQYRDSTKYF. CDR3 in DNA: TGTGCCAGCAGTTTACAGTACAGGGATTCTACGAAGTACTTC.

The CDR3 coding sequence is TGTGCCAGCAGCTTATATGGCGGGGCGTACCAAGAGACCCAGTACTTC. Translating it yields CASSLYGGAYQETQYF. This sequence joins TRBV11-2 and TRBJ2-5, with D maybe TRBD2 (6 bases). The V and J ends lost 2 bases and 0 bases respectively, with 13 bases between them. Germline V lookup: CDR1 SGHAT, CDR2 FQNNGV. This CDR3 is 16 amino acids long. The variable domain in full, completed from reference TRBV11-2 and TRBJ2-5, reads EAGVAQSPRYKIIEKRQSVAFWCNPISGHATLYWYQQILGQGPKLLIQFQNNGVVDDSQLPKDRFSAERLKGVDSTLKIQPAKLEDSAVYLCASSLYGGAYQETQYFGPGTRLLVL.

V and J are TRBV5-6 and TRBJ2-1, with TRBD1 as a possible D gene (5 bases). The V end was cut by 2 bases, the J end by 7 bases, with 10 bases between. The V gene's germline CDR1 is SGHDT and CDR2 YYEEEE. The CDR3 totals 13 residues. CDR3 DNA: TGTGCCAGCAGCTTATCAGGGAAAAATGAGCAGTTCTTC. Amino acids: CASSLSGKNEQFF.

This chain uses TRBV15 with TRBJ1-5, with D perhaps matching TRBD1 (6 bases). Germline values: CDR1 LNHNV, CDR2 YYDKDF (reference sequence). Trimming took 4 bases from V and 3 from J, leaving 10 bases between them. This CDR3 is 14 amino acids long. The chain's CDR3 is CATSIRGANQPQHF. DNA of the CDR3: TGTGCCACCAGCATCAGGGGTGCCAATCAGCCCCAGCATTTT.

Ten or more counts support this clonotype. The J gene is TRBJ2-7, the V gene TRBV7-6; maybe TRBD1 (6 bases). Germline lookup yields CDR1 SGHVS and CDR2 FNYEAQ. CDR3 length: 12 residues. Trimming pared 6 bases from V and 9 bases from J, leaving 15 bases between. The CDR3 is CASSPNQGLQYF. The CDR3 DNA sequence: TGTGCCAGCAGTCCTAACCAGGGGCTGCAGTACTTC.

As regards this clonotype: A clone one base away is much larger, so this may be a read error. This chain links TRBV7-8 with TRBJ2-2, with TRBD2 identical over 12 bases. V trimming: 3 bases; J trimming: 5 bases; junction bases outside the gene matches: 4. The germline CDR1 and CDR2 sequences are SGHVS and FQNEAQ. This CDR3 comprises 16 residues. The CDR3 coding sequence is TGTGCCAGCAGCTTTCCTACTAGCGGGAGGACCGGGGAGCTGTTTTTT. This gives the protein CASSFPTSGRTGELFF.